What follows are 18 T cell receptor beta chains derived from one specimen sequenced in a study of CD8 T cells in Susac syndrome. cDNA came from around 0.54 to 1 ug RNA primed by random hexamers. MiXCR, applied by TCRdb to the immunoSEQ multiplex PCR reads, yields one record per CDR3 protein. This repertoire shows about 300,000 distinct CDR3 sequences, about 89% found once; its top ten account for around 0.18%. Sample: CD8+ T cells from PBMCs. The receptors derive from a human donor with multiple sclerosis.

The chain has TRBV4-3 and TRBJ2-1, with TRBD2 as a possible D gene (6 bases). V was clipped by 0 bases and J by 3 bases, with 18 bases between them. The CDR3 is 18 amino acids. Per germline, CDR1 LGHNA and CDR2 YSLEER. The CDR3 DNA sequence: TGCGCCAGCAGCCAAGACGGGGTTAGGGGACTGGACTACAATGAGCAGTTCTTC. Protein: CASSQDGVRGLDYNEQFF.

V usage is TRBV4-3 and J usage is TRBJ2-3; a possible D gene is TRBD2 (5 bases). V lost 2 bases to trimming and J lost 0 bases, with 12 bases between them. The CDR3 sequence is 16 residues long. CDR1 LGHNA and CDR2 YSLEER come from the germline V gene. In nucleotides, the CDR3 is TGCGCCAGCAGCCAAACCAGAACGGGGAGCACAGATACGCAGTATTTT. Amino acids: CASSQTRTGSTDTQYF.

This clonotype was seen more than once but under ten times. The V gene is TRBV5-5, the J gene TRBJ2-5; 8 bases are a match to TRBD2. Germline CDR1 SGHKS, CDR2 YYEKEE (reference sequence). The CDR3 is 15 amino acids. After removal of 3 bases from V and 2 bases from J, the junction contained 6 bases not matched to a gene. CDR3 nucleotide sequence: TGTGCCAGCAGCTGGGGACTAGGAGAACAAGAGACCCAGTACTTC. Amino acid sequence: CASSWGLGEQETQYF.

The chain recombines TRBV11-2 with TRBJ2-7; 7 bases match TRBD2. V gave up 1 base and J gave up 5 bases; unmatched junction bases: 5. Looked up from germline, CDR1 is SGHAT and CDR2 is FQNNGV. The CDR3 extends over 14 amino acids. The CDR3 reads CASSLGGRANEQYF. DNA for the CDR3: TGTGCCAGCAGCTTAGGGGGGAGGGCCAACGAGCAGTACTTC. The variable domain in full, with the rest retrieved from reference TRBV11-2 and TRBJ2-7, is EAGVAQSPRYKIIEKRQSVAFWCNPISGHATLYWYQQILGQGPKLLIQFQNNGVVDDSQLPKDRFSAERLKGVDSTLKIQPAKLEDSAVYLCASSLGGRANEQYFGPGTRLTVT.

The J gene is TRBJ1-5, the V gene TRBV20-1; TRBD1 is a possible D gene (6 bases). Germline CDR1 DFQATT, CDR2 SNEGSKA (reference sequence). The CDR3 has 13 residues. V dropped 4 bases and J dropped 6 bases, with 13 bases sitting between them. CDR3 in amino acids: CSATGAVSQPQHF. In DNA, the CDR3 is TGCAGTGCTACAGGGGCAGTTAGTCAGCCCCAGCATTTT.

The chain couples TRBV6-2 or TRBV6-3 to TRBJ2-7, with D tentatively TRBD1 (5 bases). CDR3 length: 14 amino acids. Trimming pared 0 bases from V and 0 bases from J, leaving 6 bases between. CDR1 MNHEY and CDR2 SVGEGT come from the germline V gene. CDR3 DNA sequence: TGTGCCAGCAGTTACTCGGACAACTCCTACGAGCAGTACTTC. Protein: CASSYSDNSYEQYF.

The rearrangement uses TRBV14 and TRBJ2-7; perhaps TRBD1 as D (6 bases). V was pared by 3 bases and J by 0 bases, with 18 bases between. This CDR3 spans 17 amino acids. Germline V gene data show CDR1 as SGHDN and CDR2 as FVKESK. The chain's CDR3 is CASSHLLWGPSSYEQYF. The DNA of the CDR3 is TGTGCCAGCAGCCACCTCCTGTGGGGGCCGAGCTCCTACGAGCAGTACTTC.

This chain uses TRBV7-9 with TRBJ2-7, with 8 bases that match TRBD2. Trimming at V came to 5 bases and at J to 4 bases, leaving 10 bases not matched to a gene. The CDR3 runs 15 residues. Germline-derived CDR1 and CDR2 are SEHNR and FQNEAQ (reference sequence). CDR3 in amino acids: CASSTTGTRYYEQYF. CDR3 sequence (DNA): TGTGCCAGCAGCACTACCGGGACTAGGTATTACGAGCAGTACTTC.

V gene TRBV7-9 combines with J gene TRBJ2-1, with 7 nucleotides matching TRBD1. The trim removed 7 bases at V and 8 bases at J, leaving 11 bases unmatched. The CDR3 has 14 amino acids. Per germline, CDR1 SEHNR and CDR2 FQNEAQ (reference sequence). CDR3 nucleotide sequence: TGTGCCAGCATCAGACATGAGGGGGCAGATGAGCAGTTCTTC. Translating gives CASIRHEGADEQFF.

The chain has TRBV19 and TRBJ2-2, with D possibly matching TRBD1 (7 bases). The V gene lost 4 bases and the J gene lost 10 bases, with 16 bases spanning the gap. The CDR3 extends over 14 amino acids. Per the germline V gene, CDR1 is LNHDA and CDR2 is SQIVND (reference sequence). This CDR3 reads CASSTVQGGAELFF. CDR3 coding DNA: TGTGCCAGTAGTACCGTCCAGGGGGGCGCGGAGCTGTTTTTT. Using reference TRBV19 and TRBJ2-2 for the parts outside the CDR3, the full variable domain is DGGITQSPKYLFRKEGQNVTLSCEQNLNHDAMYWYRQDPGQGLRLIYYSQIVNDFQKGDIAEGYSVSREKKESFPLTVTSAQKNPTAFYLCASSTVQGGAELFFGEGSRLTVL.

The genes are TRBV27 and TRBJ2-7, with D unclear. Trimming stripped 3 bases from V and 5 bases from J, with 11 bases between. The CDR3 runs to 13 residues. CDR1 is MNHEY, CDR2 SMNVEV, per germline (reference sequence). The CDR3 sequence is CASSFSSEHEQYF. The CDR3, as DNA: TGTGCCAGCAGTTTCTCCTCGGAACACGAGCAGTACTTC.

This clonotype occurred once. V gene TRBV5-1 combines with J gene TRBJ2-7; TRBD2 matches 10 bases. The CDR3 is 16 amino acids. Trimming at V came to 3 bases and at J to 3 bases, leaving 9 bases not matched to a gene. Germline loops: CDR1 SGHRS, CDR2 YFSETQ. CDR3 nucleotide sequence: TGCGCCAGCAGCTCGGGGCTAGCGGGAGTTGACTACGAGCAGTACTTC. Translation gives CASSSGLAGVDYEQYF.

The rearrangement joins TRBV6-2 or TRBV6-3 to TRBJ2-7; a weak D match, TRBD2 (5 bases). This CDR3 comprises 13 residues. Trimming took off 2 bases at V and 5 bases at J, with 10 bases between the two ends. CDR1 and CDR2 (germline): MNHEY, SVGEGT. The CDR3 here is CASSYPLEDEQYF. CDR3 nucleotide sequence: TGTGCCAGCAGTTACCCTTTGGAGGACGAGCAGTACTTC.

As DNA, the CDR3 is TGTGCCAGCAGCCGAGCCGAGGGTAATGAGGCCAAAAACATTCAGTACTTC. It translates to CASSRAEGNEAKNIQYF. This chain uses TRBV7-9 with TRBJ2-4, with D possibly being TRBD2 (5 bases). V lost 5 bases to trimming and J lost 1 base, with 18 bases between them. CDR1 SEHNR and CDR2 FQNEAQ come from the germline V gene (reference sequence). This CDR3 has 17 residues. The variable domain in full, with the rest retrieved from reference TRBV7-9 and TRBJ2-4, is DTGVSQNPRHKITKRGQNVTFRCDPISEHNRLYWYRQTLGQGPEFLTYFQNEAQLEKSRLLSDRFSAERPKGSFSTLEIQRTEQGDSAMYLCASSRAEGNEAKNIQYFGAGTRLSVL.

This clonotype occurred a few times. At one of its ends the junction is not consistent with the germline gene, which may arise from a read error. V gene TRBV24-1 combines with J gene TRBJ2-3; D possibly corresponds to TRBD2 (5 bases). This CDR3 spans 17 amino acids. Germline CDR1 and CDR2: KGHDR and SFDVKD. This CDR3 reads CATSDLTSGPSTDTQYF. CDR3 DNA sequence: TGTGCCACCAGTGATTTGACGAGCGGACCTAGCACGGATACGCAGTATTTT.

The chain employs TRBV28 and TRBJ2-3; D call uncertain. Germline CDR1 reads MDHEN; CDR2 reads SYDVKM. Trimming stripped 4 bases from V and 4 bases from J, with 6 bases between. This CDR3 has 12 amino acids. CDR3 in amino acids: CASSSHADTQYF. CDR3 bases: TGTGCCAGCAGTTCCCATGCAGATACGCAGTATTTT.

The chain joins TRBV27 to TRBJ1-2; 8 bases align to TRBD1. Unmatched junction bases numbered 14, after V lost 7 bases and J lost 4 bases. There are 16 residues in the CDR3. Germline lookup yields CDR1 MNHEY and CDR2 SMNVEV (reference sequence). The CDR3 sequence: CASNPVTGAPIYGYTF. The CDR3 nucleotides read TGTGCCAGCAACCCAGTGACAGGGGCTCCTATCTATGGCTACACCTTC.

This chain connects TRBV7-8 to TRBJ2-1; 10 bases agree with TRBD1. CDR1 is SGHVS and CDR2 is FQNEAQ in the germline V gene. This CDR3 has 18 residues. V shed 6 bases and J 7 bases; nucleotides not matched to a gene: 18. The CDR3 bases are TGTGCCAGCAGTCCAGGACAGGGGGGTATCTATCTTTGGAATGAGCAGTTCTTC. Translation gives CASSPGQGGIYLWNEQFF.